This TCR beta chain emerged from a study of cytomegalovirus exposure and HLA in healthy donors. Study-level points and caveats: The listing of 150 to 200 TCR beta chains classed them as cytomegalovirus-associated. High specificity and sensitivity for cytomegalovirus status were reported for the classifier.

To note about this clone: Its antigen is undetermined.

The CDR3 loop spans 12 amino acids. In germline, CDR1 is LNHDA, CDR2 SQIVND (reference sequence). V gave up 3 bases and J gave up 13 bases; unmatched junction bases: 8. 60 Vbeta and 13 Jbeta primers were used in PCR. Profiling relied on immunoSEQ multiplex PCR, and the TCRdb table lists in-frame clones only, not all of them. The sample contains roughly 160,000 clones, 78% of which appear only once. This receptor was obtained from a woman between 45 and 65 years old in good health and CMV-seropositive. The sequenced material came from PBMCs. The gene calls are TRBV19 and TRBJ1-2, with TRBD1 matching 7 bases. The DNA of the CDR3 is TGTGCCAGTAGTATCGGCCGACAGGGTTGCACCTTC. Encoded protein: CASSIGRQGCTF.